These 15 T cell receptor beta chains share one sample of origin, sequenced in a study of T cells after yellow fever vaccination. TCRdb re-derived calls from the 5' RACE reads in MiXCR, one entry per CDR3 protein. The profile shows under 80,000 distinct CDR3 sequences, less than 8.5% of them singletons. Sample: CD8+ T cells sorted from PBMCs, taken 15 days after the yellow fever booster vaccination. These receptors were collected from a man aged 25-45 years who received the YFV17D yellow fever vaccine.

This clonotype was counted at least ten times. This rearrangement joins TRBV15 to TRBJ2-5; a possible D gene is TRBD2 (5 bases). Germline CDR1 and CDR2: LNHNV and YYDKDF (reference sequence). The CDR3 runs to 14 residues. Trimming took off 3 bases at V and 4 bases at J, with 12 bases between the two ends. As DNA, the CDR3 is TGTGCCACCAGCAGCGTGGAGGCTCCAGAGACCCAGTACTTC. It is translated as CATSSVEAPETQYF.

There are many counts of this clonotype. The V call is TRBV7-9, the J call TRBJ2-3, with a possible D match to TRBD2 (5 bases). The germline V and J ends were trimmed by 6 bases and 4 bases, with 17 bases remaining between them. This CDR3 has 15 amino acids. In germline, CDR1 is SEHNR, CDR2 FQNEAQ (reference sequence). CDR3: CASSPGLYRADTQYF. The CDR3 DNA reads as TGTGCCAGCAGTCCCGGACTGTATCGAGCAGATACGCAGTATTTT.

This clonotype showed up many times. This chain joins TRBV11-2 and TRBJ2-7; D may be TRBD1 or TRBD2 (5 bases each). Between the trimmed V and J ends, which lost 2 bases and 1 base, there was a span of 9 bases. CDR1 is SGHAT, CDR2 FQNNGV, per germline. CDR3 length: 14 amino acids. As DNA, the CDR3 is TGTGCCAGCAGCTTATTTGAGGGGTCCTACGAGCAGTACTTC. Protein product: CASSLFEGSYEQYF.

This clonotype was seen ten or more times. The gene calls are TRBV4-3 and TRBJ2-7; 8 bases fit TRBD1. Germline V gene sequence: CDR1 LGHNA, CDR2 YSLEER. The V and J ends lost 3 bases and 2 bases, in that order; junction bases with no gene match: 6. This CDR3 contains 15 residues. The CDR3 protein is CASSHRTGITYEQYF. The CDR3 DNA sequence: TGCGCCAGCAGCCACAGGACAGGGATAACCTACGAGCAGTACTTC.

With respect to this clonotype: This sequence may be a read error, since a much larger clone differs from it by one base. V usage is TRBV7-9 and J usage is TRBJ2-2; D is unresolved. The V gene's germline CDR1 is SEHNR and CDR2 FQNEAQ (reference sequence). CDR3 length: 13 amino acids. DNA for the CDR3: TGTGCCAGCAGCTTTTATGTCACCTGGGAGCTGTTTTTT. The encoded protein is CASSFYVTWELFF.

This clonotype was detected many times. This chain links TRBV3-1 with TRBJ1-1; no reliable D call. Germline V gene data show CDR1 as LGHDT and CDR2 as YNNKEL (reference sequence). The CDR3 length is 15 residues. V shed 2 bases and J shed 1 base, with 11 bases lying between them. The CDR3 spells CASSQWPEANTEAFF. DNA for the CDR3: TGTGCCAGCAGCCAATGGCCAGAGGCGAACACTGAAGCTTTCTTT.

In its sample, this clonotype was seen many times. V gene TRBV7-6 combines with J gene TRBJ2-1; D is possibly TRBD2 (6 bases). The CDR3 has 15 amino acids. V lost 6 bases to trimming and J lost 3 bases, with 15 bases between them. Germline V gene lookup returns CDR1 SGHVS and CDR2 FNYEAQ. CDR3 sequence reads: CASRGSVADYNEQFF. CDR3 sequence (DNA): TGTGCCAGCAGGGGATCGGTAGCGGACTACAATGAGCAGTTCTTC.

This clonotype came up many times. This chain connects TRBV4-3 to TRBJ1-1; D is unclear. The CDR3 consists of 12 residues. Trimming took off 1 base at V and 1 base at J, with 1 base between the two ends. Germline CDR1 is LGHNA and CDR2 is YSLEER. The CDR3 protein is CASSQGNTEAFF. The CDR3 DNA sequence: TGCGCCAGCAGCCAAGGGAACACTGAAGCTTTCTTT.

This clonotype was observed many times. This chain connects TRBV19 to TRBJ2-2; TRBD1 matches at 8 bases. The V gene end was trimmed by 3 bases and the J gene end by 0 bases; junction bases not matched to a gene: 9. Germline loops: CDR1 LNHDA, CDR2 SQIVND (reference sequence). The CDR3 covers 18 residues. The CDR3: CASSIPQTGDPNTGELFF. The DNA of the CDR3 is TGTGCCAGTAGTATCCCCCAGACAGGGGACCCGAACACCGGGGAGCTGTTTTTT.

This clonotype was seen repeatedly, ten times or more. The CDR3 sequence: CASSPSSNQPQHF. For the CDR3, the DNA is TGTGCCAGCAGTCCCAGCAGCAATCAGCCCCAGCATTTT. The gene calls are TRBV27 and TRBJ1-5; D gene ambiguous. The CDR3 loop spans 13 amino acids. Between the trimmed V and J ends, which lost 5 bases and 1 base, there was a span of 6 bases. Germline CDR1 and CDR2: MNHEY and SMNVEV (reference sequence).

This clonotype was seen ten or more times. The V and J genes are TRBV5-6 and TRBJ1-2; no clear D gene. The CDR3 loop spans 13 amino acids. CDR1 and CDR2 from the germline V gene are SGHDT and YYEEEE. The ends were cut back, 0 bases at V and 7 bases at J, with 10 bases in the middle. As DNA, the CDR3 is TGTGCCAGCAGCTTGGAAGTGGATCCTGGCTACACCTTC. It translates to CASSLEVDPGYTF. Variable domain in full (rest from reference TRBV5-6 and TRBJ1-2): DAGVTQSPTHLIKTRGQQVTLRCSPKSGHDTVSWYQQALGQGPQFIFQYYEEEERQRGNFPDRFSGHQFPNYSSELNVNALLLGDSALYLCASSLEVDPGYTFGSGTRLTVV.

This clonotype has a count of ten or more. The rearrangement links TRBV5-1 to TRBJ2-3; unclear D gene. Deletions cut 7 bases from V and 4 bases from J, with 13 bases between. CDR3 length: 13 amino acids. Germline CDR1 reads SGHRS; CDR2 reads YFSETQ. The CDR3 sequence is CASFASGADTQYF. CDR3 DNA sequence: TGCGCCAGCTTTGCCTCTGGGGCAGATACGCAGTATTTT.

As concerns this clonotype: Being one base from a much bigger clone, this may be a read error. The chain carries TRBV10-3 and TRBJ2-1; D gene unclear. The length of the CDR3 is 16 residues. V lost 3 bases to trimming and J lost 0 bases, with 12 bases between them. The germline CDR1 and CDR2 sequences are ENHRY and SYGVKD. Written as DNA, the CDR3 is TGTGCCATCAGTGAAAAAGGAGCGAGCTCCTACAATGAGCAGTTCTTC. It is translated as CAISEKGASSYNEQFF.

Concerning this clonotype: A much larger clone lies one base from this, so it may be a read error. The chain recombines TRBV6-2 or TRBV6-3 with TRBJ2-2; 12 positions match TRBD2. The CDR3 length is 15 residues. V gave up 6 bases and J gave up 4 bases; unmatched junction bases: 3. Germline V gene sequence: CDR1 MNHEY, CDR2 SVGEGT. The CDR3 bases are TGTGCCAGCAGAAGACTAGCGGGGGTCACCGGGGAGCTGTTTTTT. Its protein product is CASRRLAGVTGELFF.

A few counts support this clonotype. The chain has TRBV29-1 and TRBJ2-3, with 7 nucleotides matching TRBD2. With 4 bases clipped from V and 5 bases from J, the junction kept 18 bases outside the gene matches. Germline loops: CDR1 SQVTM, CDR2 ANQGSEA. The CDR3 sequence is 17 residues long. The chain's CDR3 is CSVVRAASGPLRDTQYF. DNA of the CDR3: TGCAGCGTTGTGCGGGCCGCTAGCGGTCCCCTGAGAGATACGCAGTATTTT.